A selection of T cell receptor beta chains follows, all from one sample in a study of blood T cell repertoires in COVID-19. The repertoire was sequenced with immunoSEQ multiplex PCR; TCRdb's copy has only in-frame clones and lacks some. The table includes around 50,000 clones, more than 80% detected once. The sample consisted of peripheral blood. These receptor sequences come from a man aged 70-80 years with active COVID-19. The CDR3 runs from the conserved cysteine through the conserved F or W. A D gene is named only where the DNA matches it firmly. Only some rows state a clone size, as once, few, many or a class for expanded clones.

CDR3 length,V gene,J gene,D gene,clone size,CDR3 protein,CDR3 DNA
16,TRBV27,TRBJ2-2,TRBD2,once,CASSRLAGVNTGELFF,TGTGCCAGCAGCCGCCTAGCGGGGGTCAACACCGGGGAGCTGTTTTTT
16,TRBV5-4,TRBJ2-1,TRBD1,-,CASSFRRDSTYNEQFF,TGTGCCAGCAGCTTCCGTAGGGACAGCACCTACAATGAGCAGTTCTTC
13,TRBV9,TRBJ1-1,-,-,CASKGDMNTEAFF,TGTGCCAGCAAAGGGGACATGAACACTGAAGCTTTCTTT
13,TRBV18,TRBJ2-2,-,once,CASSPRDTGELFF,TGTGCCAGCTCACCACGAGACACCGGGGAGCTGTTTTTT
13,TRBV12-3/TRBV12-4,TRBJ1-2,-,once,CASSLPGHYGYTF,TGTGCCAGCTCCCTCCCAGGGCACTATGGCTACACCTTC
16,TRBV5-1,TRBJ1-1,TRBD1,-,CASSWGTGGANTEAFF,TGCGCCAGCAGCTGGGGGACAGGGGGCGCGAACACTGAAGCTTTCTTT
15,TRBV10-1,TRBJ1-1,-,-,CASSESWGPNTEAFF,TGCGCCAGCAGTGAGTCGTGGGGCCCGAACACTGAAGCTTTCTTT
14,TRBV6-5,TRBJ1-1,-,-,CASRQQAGRTEAFF,TGTGCCAGCAGACAACAGGCAGGGAGGACTGAAGCTTTCTTT
15,TRBV19,TRBJ1-4,-,-,CASSTQRTQGEKLFF,TGTGCCAGTAGTACTCAACGGACACAGGGTGAAAAACTGTTTTTT
14,TRBV28,TRBJ1-5,-,-,CASSGILGNQPQHF,TGTGCCAGCTCGGGGATACTCGGTAATCAGCCCCAGCATTTT
17,TRBV30,TRBJ2-1,TRBD2,-,CAWRGQAGGVSYNEQFF,TGTGCCTGGAGGGGACAAGCGGGGGGCGTCTCCTACAATGAGCAGTTCTTC
16,TRBV30,TRBJ2-1,-,once,CAWKKGLASIDNEQFF,TGTGCCTGGAAGAAAGGGCTAGCGTCTATCGACAATGAGCAGTTCTTC
15,TRBV3-1/TRBV3-2,TRBJ2-7,-,-,CASSQEAGNGYEQYF,TGTGCCAGCAGCCAAGAGGCAGGGAATGGATACGAGCAGTACTTC
13,TRBV5-1,TRBJ2-7,-,few,CASSLAGRGEQYF,TGCGCCAGCAGCTTGGCTGGCCGGGGCGAGCAGTACTTC
11,TRBV2,TRBJ1-2,-,few,CASSDGYGYTF,TGTGCCAGCAGTGACGGCTATGGCTACACCTTC
13,TRBV20-1,TRBJ1-2,-,-,CSASPQVNYGYTF,TGCAGTGCTAGTCCCCAGGTTAACTATGGCTACACCTTC
15,TRBV5-1,TRBJ2-7,TRBD2,-,CASSLLAGGRYEQYF,TGCGCCAGCAGCCTACTAGCGGGGGGCCGCTACGAGCAGTACTTC
14,TRBV6-5,TRBJ2-7,-,once,CASRTNGGAREQYF,TGTGCCAGCAGGACCAATGGGGGGGCCCGAGAGCAGTACTTC
18,TRBV19,TRBJ1-3,TRBD1,-,CASSYSGTASLSGNTIYF,TGTGCCAGTAGTTATTCCGGGACAGCGAGTCTCTCTGGAAACACCATATATTTT
14,TRBV2,TRBJ2-3,TRBD2,-,CASSRLAGTDTQYF,TGTGCCAGCAGTCGACTAGCGGGGACAGATACGCAGTATTTT
14,TRBV28,TRBJ1-1,-,once,CASSLSQLNTEAFF,TGTGCCAGCAGTTTATCACAGTTGAACACTGAAGCTTTCTTT
15,TRBV7-6,TRBJ2-1,TRBD2,-,CASSSDDGTRDEQFF,TGTGCCAGCAGCTCCGATGATGGGACTAGGGACGAGCAGTTCTTC
15,TRBV30,TRBJ1-4,-,-,CAWSARTATNEKLFF,TGTGCCTGGAGTGCCAGGACTGCAACTAATGAAAAACTGTTTTTT
15,TRBV30,TRBJ1-1,TRBD1,-,CAWSVSYRDSKKAFF,TGTGCCTGGAGTGTTAGTTACCGGGACAGCAAAAAAGCTTTCTTT
15,TRBV6-5,TRBJ2-3,TRBD1,-,CASSTGQVLPDTQYF,TGTGCCAGCAGTACCGGACAGGTTCTCCCGGATACGCAGTATTTT
15,TRBV5-1,TRBJ1-2,TRBD1,few,CASSLLPGTGVGYTF,TGCGCCAGCAGCTTGCTACCCGGGACAGGGGTTGGCTACACCTTC
12,TRBV5-5,TRBJ1-2,-,-,CASSFQGDGYTF,TGTGCCAGCAGCTTTCAGGGCGATGGCTACACCTTC
14,TRBV5-1,TRBJ2-5,-,-,CASRQRGNQETQYF,TGCGCCAGCAGGCAGAGGGGGAACCAAGAGACCCAGTACTTC
15,TRBV6-4,TRBJ2-1,-,-,CASQLEGDRYNEQFF,TGTGCCAGCCAACTCGAGGGGGATCGCTACAATGAGCAGTTCTTC
17,TRBV27,TRBJ1-1,TRBD1,-,CASSLSRQGPSNTEAFF,TGTGCCAGCAGTTTATCCCGACAGGGGCCTTCGAACACTGAAGCTTTCTTT
15,TRBV28,TRBJ2-5,TRBD2,-,CASSSRLAGRETQYF,TGTGCCAGCAGTTCCCGACTAGCGGGGAGAGAGACCCAGTACTTC
13,TRBV5-1,TRBJ2-5,TRBD1,-,CASSQGAGETQYF,TGCGCCAGTTCACAGGGGGCCGGGGAGACCCAGTACTTC
13,TRBV5-5,TRBJ2-3,-,-,CASSLARGDTQYF,TGTGCCAGCAGCCTGGCCCGGGGGGATACGCAGTATTTT
15,TRBV9,TRBJ1-1,-,-,CASSDRGGFDTEAFF,TGTGCCAGCAGCGACCGGGGGGGCTTTGACACTGAAGCTTTCTTT
13,TRBV6-5,TRBJ2-5,-,-,CASRREGVQTQYF,TGTGCCAGCAGACGGGAAGGTGTACAGACCCAGTACTTC
15,TRBV25-1,TRBJ1-4,-,once,CASVPSEETNEKLFF,TGTGCCAGCGTACCCTCCGAGGAAACTAATGAAAAACTGTTTTTT
16,TRBV7-3,TRBJ2-5,-,-,CASSPAGGGGGETQYF,TGTGCCAGCAGCCCTGCTGGGGGCGGGGGCGGAGAGACCCAGTACTTC
14,TRBV30,TRBJ1-1,-,-,CAWSVGTLNTEAFF,TGTGCCTGGAGTGTTGGGACACTGAACACTGAAGCTTTCTTT
15,TRBV6-5,TRBJ1-6,TRBD1,once,CASKGAGTGNSPLHF,TGTGCCAGCAAGGGGGCCGGGACAGGGAATTCACCCCTCCACTTT
15,TRBV6-6,TRBJ2-2,TRBD1,-,CASSEGQGGFGELFF,TGTGCCAGCAGCGAGGGACAGGGAGGGTTCGGGGAGCTGTTTTTT
15,TRBV28,TRBJ2-3,-,once,CASSTQGRGTDTQYF,TGTGCCAGCAGTACACAGGGTCGTGGCACAGATACGCAGTATTTT
15,TRBV6-6,TRBJ2-7,TRBD1,few,CASSYGRDRKDEQYF,TGTGCCAGCAGTTACGGCCGGGACAGGAAGGACGAGCAGTACTTC
17,TRBV5-6,TRBJ2-1,-,once,CASSPLSTVSSHNEQFF,TGTGCCAGCAGCCCACTCTCGACAGTAAGCTCTCACAATGAGCAGTTCTTC
14,TRBV5-4,TRBJ1-6,-,-,CASSTRGEVSPLHF,TGTGCCAGCAGCACGAGAGGCGAGGTTTCACCCCTCCACTTT
16,TRBV4-1,TRBJ1-5,TRBD1,-,CASSQVSYRGPQPQHF,TGCGCCAGCAGCCAAGTGAGCTACAGGGGCCCCCAGCCCCAGCATTTT
13,TRBV4-1,TRBJ1-1,TRBD1,once,CASRRTGNTEAFF,TGCGCCAGCAGAAGGACAGGGAACACTGAAGCTTTCTTT
16,TRBV7-6,TRBJ2-2,TRBD1,-,CASSLRQGVNTGELFF,TGTGCCAGCAGCTTAAGACAGGGGGTGAACACCGGGGAGCTGTTTTTT
13,TRBV7-7,TRBJ2-2,-,-,CASSSSGSGELFF,TGTGCTAGCAGCTCGAGCGGTTCCGGGGAGCTGTTTTTT
17,TRBV5-4,TRBJ2-1,-,-,CASSLDFGGLTYNEQFF,TGTGCCAGCAGCTTGGATTTTGGGGGGTTGACCTACAATGAGCAGTTCTTC
12,TRBV29-1,TRBJ2-1,-,-,CSALVTRNEQFF,TGCAGCGCCTTAGTAACTCGTAATGAGCAGTTCTTC
17,TRBV7-2,TRBJ1-2,TRBD1,-,CASSPSGDRGLRYGYTF,TGTGCCAGCAGTCCCTCGGGGGACAGGGGTCTTCGCTATGGCTACACCTTC
17,TRBV7-9,TRBJ2-7,TRBD2,-,CASSLGYGGGTSYEQYF,TGTGCCAGCAGCTTAGGGTACGGCGGGGGGACCTCCTACGAGCAGTACTTC
19,TRBV28,TRBJ1-5,TRBD1,-,CASSSRGPVTGGGDQPQHF,TGTGCCAGCAGTTCACGTGGCCCCGTGACAGGGGGCGGTGATCAGCCCCAGCATTTT
16,TRBV19,TRBJ1-2,TRBD1,-,CASSEWDRRPSYGYTF,TGTGCCAGTAGTGAATGGGACAGGCGGCCCTCCTATGGCTACACCTTC
14,TRBV4-2,TRBJ1-1,TRBD1,-,CASSSQGWNTEAFF,TGTGCCAGCAGCTCACAGGGGTGGAACACTGAAGCTTTCTTT